The 13 T cell receptor beta chains in this list originate from one sample, sequenced in a study of T-cell reconstitution after alpha-beta-depleted transplantation in children. During its preparation, the TCRbeta library received unique molecular identifiers. TCRdb re-analysed the PCR reads in MiXCR, keeping a single row per CDR3 protein. The table has 600,000 to 700,000 distinct CDR3 sequences, about 15% seen once. This sample comprised PBMCs from the stem cell graft donor, obtained from the stem cell graft. The receptors shown here come from a human donor who donated a stem cell graft to a child with acute myeloid leukemia.

Many counts were recorded for this clonotype. V usage is TRBV12-3 or TRBV12-4 and J usage is TRBJ2-5, with a possible D match to TRBD2 (6 bases). The CDR3 has 15 residues. The ends were cut back, 4 bases at V and 1 base at J, with 13 bases in the middle. CDR3 residues: CASSWNGTPQETQYF. DNA of the CDR3: TGTGCCAGCAGTTGGAACGGGACTCCCCAAGAGACCCAGTACTTC.

This clonotype appeared a few times. This chain links TRBV27 with TRBJ2-7; the D gene is possibly TRBD2 (7 bases). This CDR3 spans 14 amino acids. V was cut by 3 bases and J by 7 bases, with 16 bases left in between. The germline V gene encodes CDR1 MNHEY and CDR2 SMNVEV (reference sequence). The CDR3 spells CASSLGGGTTEQYF. The DNA of the CDR3 is TGTGCCAGCAGTTTGGGAGGGGGTACTACGGAGCAGTACTTC.

The CDR3 spells CASIQQGNNQPQHF. The CDR3 DNA reads TGTGCCAGCATCCAACAGGGGAACAATCAGCCCCAGCATTTT. The chain uses TRBV12-3 or TRBV12-4 and TRBJ1-5; 7 bases are a match to TRBD1. V dropped 7 bases and J dropped 3; count of bases not matched to a gene: 6. The CDR3 length is 14 residues.

The chain carries TRBV20-1 and TRBJ2-5, with TRBD2 identical over 8 bases. Germline CDR1 is DFQATT and CDR2 is SNEGSKA (reference sequence). Germline trimming cut 3 bases from V and 2 bases from J; bases unmatched to any gene: 5. This CDR3 region has 14 residues. CDR3 nucleotide sequence: TGCAGTGCTAGTTCGGGGGGGACTCAAGAGACCCAGTACTTC. Its translation: CSASSGGTQETQYF.

In its sample, this clonotype was seen a few times. The gene calls are TRBV24-1 and TRBJ2-2; D not resolved. V gave up 9 bases and J gave up 1 base, with 11 bases separating them. The V gene's germline CDR1 is KGHDR and CDR2 SFDVKD. CDR3 length equals 14 residues. The CDR3 here is CATGSEQNTGELFF. The CDR3 DNA follows: TGTGCCACCGGCTCCGAGCAGAACACCGGGGAGCTGTTTTTT.

This clonotype was observed a handful of times. The chain employs TRBV10-2 and TRBJ1-5, with D possibly TRBD1 on 5 matching bases. Germline assignment: CDR1 WSHSY and CDR2 SAAADI. Trimming removed 4 bases at V and 7 bases at J, with 8 bases between. The CDR3 is 12 amino acids. The DNA for the CDR3 is TGCGCCAGCAGTGGGGGGAGGCAGCCCCAGCATTTT. It yields the protein CASSGGRQPQHF.

The chain combines TRBV19 with TRBJ1-2; 7 nucleotides align to TRBD1. V was clipped by 7 bases and J by 8 bases; unmatched bases: 19. CDR1 LNHDA and CDR2 SQIVND come from the germline V gene (reference sequence). The CDR3 is made up of 16 amino acids. CDR3 region: CASTPGQRLLGEGYTF. CDR3 coding DNA: TGTGCCAGTACCCCGGGACAGCGCCTCCTTGGTGAGGGCTACACCTTC.

In its sample, this clonotype was seen many times. The chain links TRBV20-1 to TRBJ2-5; unclear D gene. CDR3 length: 13 amino acids. Trimming removed 1 base at V and 5 bases at J, with 11 bases between. Germline V CDR1 and CDR2: DFQATT, SNEGSKA (reference sequence). CDR3 in amino acids: CSARGDSVETQYF. The CDR3 DNA is TGCAGTGCTAGAGGGGATAGTGTGGAGACCCAGTACTTC.

This clonotype was recorded at least ten times. This chain joins TRBV20-1 and TRBJ2-7; TRBD2 might be the D (5 bases). The CDR3 is made up of 13 amino acids. Germline values: CDR1 DFQATT, CDR2 SNEGSKA (reference sequence). Trimming removed 4 bases at V and 5 bases at J, with 15 bases between. In nucleotides, the CDR3 is TGCAGTGCTATCTACGGGATAATTAACGAGCAGTACTTC. This translates into CSAIYGIINEQYF.

This clonotype was picked up many times. The chain uses TRBV6-1 and TRBJ2-1; D is possibly TRBD1 (6 bases). V was pared by 6 bases and J by 5 bases, with 14 bases between. From germline, CDR1 is MNHNS and CDR2 SASEGT. The CDR3 has 14 amino acids. The CDR3 here is CASRFRDKDNEQFF. For the CDR3, the DNA is TGTGCCAGCAGATTCCGGGACAAAGACAATGAGCAGTTCTTC.

In its sample, this clonotype was seen a few times. This chain uses TRBV20-1 with TRBJ2-1, with D perhaps matching TRBD1 or TRBD2 (5 bases each). Trimming removed 0 bases at V and 1 base at J, with 13 bases between. CDR1 is DFQATT and CDR2 is SNEGSKA in the germline V gene (reference sequence). This CDR3 is built from 16 residues. CDR3 protein: CSARDIRGQSYNEQFF. The CDR3 region has the DNA TGCAGTGCTAGAGATATACGGGGCCAATCCTACAATGAGCAGTTCTTC.

This clonotype occurred many times. The chain recombines TRBV6-1 with TRBJ1-1; tentatively, D is TRBD1 (5 bases). The V and J ends lost 7 bases and 3 bases respectively, with 12 bases between them. Germline CDR1 reads MNHNS; CDR2 reads SASEGT. The CDR3 length is 13 residues. This CDR3 reads CASTPRGDTEAFF. CDR3 bases: TGTGCCAGCACCCCCCGGGGGGACACTGAAGCTTTCTTT.

This clonotype showed up many times. The chain combines TRBV20-1 with TRBJ2-1; D is undetermined. The V and J ends lost 5 bases and 4 bases respectively, with 6 bases between them. The CDR3 is made up of 11 amino acids. Germline V gene lookup returns CDR1 DFQATT and CDR2 SNEGSKA (reference sequence). CDR3: CSARVYNEQFF. For the CDR3, the DNA is TGCAGTGCTCGAGTATACAATGAGCAGTTCTTC.